The 4 T cell receptor beta chains below come from one sample, sequenced in a study of blood T cell repertoires in COVID-19. The method was immunoSEQ multiplex PCR; TCRdb's version includes in-frame clones alone and lacks a portion of them. The sample has roughly 150,000 clones; more than 65% are singletons. The sequencing sample was made of peripheral blood. The receptor source for this set is a woman in her fifties or sixties with COVID-19, enrolled during active disease.

The chain joins TRBV29-1 to TRBJ2-7; 9 bases line up with TRBD2. This CDR3 is built from 13 residues. V trimming: 6 bases; J trimming: 2 bases; junction bases outside the gene matches: 5. CDR1 SQVTM and CDR2 ANQGSEA come from the germline V gene. The CDR3 protein is CSVWTSVTYEQYF. CDR3 nucleotide sequence: TGCAGCGTCTGGACTAGCGTCACCTACGAGCAGTACTTC.

This rearrangement joins TRBV7-2 to TRBJ2-7, with 9 nucleotides matching TRBD2. Trimming at V came to 1 base and at J to 1 base, leaving 14 bases not matched to a gene. The length of the CDR3 is 19 residues. Germline V gene lookup returns CDR1 SGHTA and CDR2 FQGNSA. The CDR3 nucleotides read TGTGCCAGCAGCTTAGTCTGTGATTCTAGCGGGGTACGGTCCTACGAGCAGTACGTC. Translating gives CASSLVCDSSGVRSYEQYV.

This clone appeared once. The gene calls are TRBV6-1 and TRBJ1-2, with 8 bases lining up with TRBD1. J was trimmed by 3 bases and V by 1 base; bases with no gene match: 4. There are 15 residues in the CDR3. Germline V gene lookup returns CDR1 MNHNS and CDR2 SASEGT. CDR3 nucleotides: TGTGCCAGCAGTGAAGATAGACAGGGGTACTATGGCTACACCTTC. Its protein is CASSEDRQGYYGYTF.

The chain couples TRBV15 to TRBJ1-3, with D hard to call. V was shortened by 0 bases and J by 7 bases, with 13 bases between the two germline ends. The CDR3 loop spans 15 amino acids. Germline loops: CDR1 LNHNV, CDR2 YYDKDF (reference sequence). The CDR3 is CATSRDPGGVNTIYF. The CDR3 nucleotides are TGTGCCACCAGCAGAGATCCCGGAGGTGTGAACACCATATATTTT.